The 21 T cell receptor beta chains below all came from one sample that was sequenced in a study of OX40 agonist ivuxolimab in advanced cancers. The repertoire was sequenced with immunoSEQ multiplex PCR; TCRdb's copy has only in-frame clones and lacks some. Altogether approximately 77,000 clones are present, around 80% being singletons, with the ten largest covering 0.51%. The sequencing here drew on CD4+ or CD8+ T cells sorted from blood, taken in a trial of the OX40 agonist ivuxolimab. All receptors derive from an adult with an advanced solid tumor such as melanoma, head and neck, liver or kidney cancer.

The chain joins TRBV7-2 to TRBJ1-2, with 7 bases that match TRBD1. The CDR3 is 14 amino acids. The J segment lost 6 bases and the V segment lost 5 bases, leaving 9 bases of the junction unmatched. Looked up from germline, CDR1 is SGHTA and CDR2 is FQGNSA. This chain's CDR3 is CASSRKAGGDGYTF. The CDR3, as DNA: TGTGCCAGCAGCCGGAAAGCAGGGGGGGATGGCTACACCTTC. Variable domain in full (rest from reference TRBV7-2 and TRBJ1-2): GAGVSQSPSNKVTEKGKDVELRCDPISGHTALYWYRQSLGQGLEFLIYFQGNSAPDKSGLPSDRFSAERTGGSVSTLTIQRTQQEDSAVYLCASSRKAGGDGYTFGSGTRLTVV.

J is TRBJ2-1 and V is TRBV21-1; TRBD2 is the table's D call, not checked against the DNA. TRBV21-1 is assigned pseudogene status. This CDR3 has 12 amino acids. The DNA of the CDR3 is TGTGCCAGCAGCAAAGCGGCGGGTGGGGAGTTCTTC. Translated: CASSKAAGGEFF.

This rearrangement joins TRBV4-2 to TRBJ1-5; D remains unclear. The CDR3 extends over 14 amino acids. The V gene's germline CDR1 is LGHNA and CDR2 YNFKEQ. Trimming left V 1 base short and J 7 bases short, with 11 bases between. The CDR3 loop is CASSQGRAGQPQHF. CDR3 nucleotide sequence: TGTGCCAGCAGCCAAGGAAGGGCCGGCCAGCCCCAGCATTTT.

This chain uses TRBV30 with TRBJ1-6; 12 bases map to TRBD1. V gave up 4 bases and J gave up 8 bases; unmatched junction bases: 6. The length of the CDR3 is 15 residues. Germline lookup yields CDR1 GTSNPN and CDR2 SVGIG (reference sequence). Here the CDR3 reads CAWKIRDRGHSPLHF. In DNA, the CDR3 is TGTGCCTGGAAAATTAGGGACAGGGGGCATTCACCCCTCCACTTT.

This chain links TRBV9 with TRBJ2-1; 12 nucleotides agree with TRBD2. V gave up 2 bases and J gave up 5 bases; unmatched junction bases: 5. The CDR3 has 16 residues. Looked up from germline, CDR1 is SGDLS and CDR2 is YYNGEE. The CDR3 DNA is TGTGCCAGCAGCGTTATGACTAGCGGGGGAAACAATGAGCAGTTCTTC. This translates into CASSVMTSGGNNEQFF. Based on the CDR3 plus reference TRBV9 and TRBJ2-1, the full variable domain is DSGVTQTPKHLITATGQRVTLRCSPRSGDLSVYWYQQSLDQGLQFLIQYYNGEERAKGNILERFSAQQFPDLHSELNLSSLELGDSALYFCASSVMTSGGNNEQFFGPGTRLTVL.

The chain couples TRBV18 to TRBJ2-3; TRBD2 matches 7 bases. CDR1 is KGHSH and CDR2 is LQKENI in the germline V gene. The CDR3 totals 14 residues. J was trimmed by 1 base and V by 6 bases; bases with no gene match: 4. CDR3 DNA sequence: TGTGCCAGCTCTCGCACTAGCGGCACAGATACGCAGTATTTT. Its protein is CASSRTSGTDTQYF.

J is TRBJ2-3 and V is TRBV11-2; 7 bases are a match to TRBD2. Looked up from germline, CDR1 is SGHAT and CDR2 is FQNNGV. The V segment lost 4 bases and the J segment 4 bases; nucleotides outside the gene matches: 11. This CDR3 spans 16 amino acids. The CDR3 nucleotides are TGTGCCAGCAGCTCCCAGCCCGGGGGAGGGGCAGATACGCAGTATTTT. This gives the protein CASSSQPGGGADTQYF. The full variable domain, in which reference TRBV11-2 and TRBJ2-3 provide the parts outside the CDR3, is EAGVAQSPRYKIIEKRQSVAFWCNPISGHATLYWYQQILGQGPKLLIQFQNNGVVDDSQLPKDRFSAERLKGVDSTLKIQPAKLEDSAVYLCASSSQPGGGADTQYFGPGTRLTVL.

This clone has a handful of counts. Other DNA sequences in this sample translate to the same CDR3. The chain has TRBV18 and TRBJ2-7, with a tentative D call TRBD2 (7 bases). Germline V CDR1 and CDR2: KGHSH, LQKENI. The CDR3 is 15 residues long. V was clipped by 0 bases and J by 2 bases, with 11 bases between them. The chain's CDR3 is CASSPPAGAAYEQYF. CDR3 in DNA: TGTGCCAGCTCACCACCGGCGGGGGCGGCCTACGAGCAGTACTTC.

The chain is built from TRBV28 and TRBJ2-6; D not resolved. V gave up 7 bases and J gave up 1 base, with 2 bases separating them. The CDR3 has 12 residues. Per germline, CDR1 MDHEN and CDR2 SYDVKM. The CDR3 sequence is CASMSGANVLTF. The DNA for the CDR3 is TGTGCCAGCATGTCTGGGGCCAACGTCCTGACTTTC. The full variable domain, completed using reference TRBV28 and TRBJ2-6, is DVKVTQSSRYLVKRTGEKVFLECVQDMDHENMFWYRQDPGLGLRLIYFSYDVKMKEKGDIPEGYSVSREKKERFSLILESASTNQTSMYLCASMSGANVLTFGAGSRLTVL.

The CDR3 is CASSLSGGGGRKDTQYF. CDR3 in DNA: TGTGCCAGCAGTTTGTCGGGGGGGGGCGGGCGAAAGGATACGCAGTATTTT. The chain uses TRBV27 and TRBJ2-3; 8 bases agree with TRBD2. The CDR3 length is 17 residues. Germline CDR1 reads MNHEY; CDR2 reads SMNVEV (reference sequence). With V trimmed by 3 bases and J by 6 bases, 14 bases remained unmatched.

V usage is TRBV7-9 and J usage is TRBJ2-5; 10 positions agree with TRBD2. The J segment lost 5 bases and the V segment lost 5 bases, leaving 8 bases of the junction unmatched. The CDR3 loop spans 15 amino acids. Germline V CDR1 and CDR2: SEHNR, FQNEAQ (reference sequence). The DNA for the CDR3 is TGTGCCAGCAGCCCCCTAGCGGGGGCCCAGGAGACCCAGTACTTC. Its translation is CASSPLAGAQETQYF.

This clone has only a few counts. The V call is TRBV2, the J call TRBJ1-2; unclear D gene. The V end lost 4 bases, the J end lost 4 bases, and 10 bases lay between the germline ends. CDR1 is SNHLY, CDR2 FYNNEI, per germline. The CDR3 covers 13 residues. CDR3 sequence reads: CASSVGGRYGYTF. CDR3 bases: TGTGCCAGCAGTGTGGGCGGGCGCTATGGCTACACCTTC. The complete variable domain, with remaining parts taken from reference TRBV2 and TRBJ1-2, reads EPEVTQTPSHQVTQMGQEVILRCVPISNHLYFYWYRQILGQKVEFLVSFYNNEISEKSEIFDDQFSVERPDGSNFTLKIRSTKLEDSAMYFCASSVGGRYGYTFGSGTRLTVV.

The chain is built from TRBV28 and TRBJ2-7; the match to TRBD2 covers 7 bases. The V and J ends lost 8 bases and 4 bases, in that order; junction bases with no gene match: 14. The CDR3 sequence is 15 residues long. Germline CDR1 and CDR2: MDHEN and SYDVKM. The CDR3 loop reads CASSLRAGTPYEQYF. Written as DNA, the CDR3 is TGTGCCAGCTCCCTCCGAGCGGGGACCCCTTACGAGCAGTACTTC.

The rearrangement uses TRBV11-3 and TRBJ2-2; TRBD1 or TRBD2 may be the D gene (5 bases each). Germline CDR1 is SGHNT and CDR2 is YENEEA. Trimming stripped 3 bases from V and 4 bases from J, with 9 bases between. The CDR3 is 14 residues long. CDR3 DNA sequence: TGTGCCAGCAGCTTGAGGGGTCTCACCGGGGAGCTGTTTTTT. It codes for CASSLRGLTGELFF. Complete variable domain (other parts from reference TRBV11-3 and TRBJ2-2): EAGVVQSPRYKIIEKKQPVAFWCNPISGHNTLYWYLQNLGQGPELLIRYENEEAVDDSQLPKDRFSAERLKGVDSTLKIQPAELGDSAVYLCASSLRGLTGELFFGEGSRLTVL.

The chain uses TRBV29-1 and TRBJ2-3; 7 bases are shared with TRBD2. Germline trimming cut 6 bases from V and 2 bases from J; bases unmatched to any gene: 17. The CDR3 is 17 amino acids. CDR1 is SQVTM, CDR2 ANQGSEA, per germline. CDR3 nucleotides: TGCAGCGTAGGTAACCGGGGCGGGAGCAGGGTCACAGATACGCAGTATTTT. It codes for CSVGNRGGSRVTDTQYF.

The V gene is TRBV5-1, the J gene TRBJ2-2, with D unresolved. The ends were cut back, 8 bases at V and 1 base at J, with 6 bases in the middle. There are 12 residues in the CDR3. CDR1 is SGHRS and CDR2 is YFSETQ in the germline V gene. CDR3 protein: CASSGNTGELFF. CDR3 coding DNA: TGCGCCAGTAGTGGGAACACCGGGGAGCTGTTTTTT. The full variable domain, its missing parts supplied by reference TRBV5-1 and TRBJ2-2, is KAGVTQTPRYLIKTRGQQVTLSCSPISGHRSVSWYQQTPGQGLQFLFEYFSETQRNKGNFPGRFSGRQFSNSRSEMNVSTLELGDSALYLCASSGNTGELFFGEGSRLTVL.

The chain recombines TRBV27 with TRBJ1-3; D is undetermined. Germline loops: CDR1 MNHEY, CDR2 SMNVEV (reference sequence). V lost 7 bases and J lost 2, with 18 bases in between. The CDR3 is made up of 16 amino acids. The CDR3: CASTSQEPRAGNTIYF. CDR3 in DNA: TGTGCCAGCACCAGCCAGGAACCTCGGGCTGGAAACACCATATATTTT.

In this sample, this clone turned up a few times. This rearrangement joins TRBV10-3 to TRBJ2-7, with a possible D match to TRBD1 (6 bases). The germline V gene has CDR1 ENHRY and CDR2 SYGVKD. This CDR3 spans 13 amino acids. Trimming removed 2 bases at V and 3 bases at J, with 8 bases between. CDR3 residues: CAISETGIYEQYF. The CDR3 DNA is TGTGCCATCAGTGAGACAGGGATCTACGAGCAGTACTTC.

This chain joins TRBV6-1 and TRBJ1-2, with a tentative D call TRBD1 (5 bases). Germline-derived CDR1 and CDR2 are MNHNS and SASEGT. The CDR3 totals 13 residues. V was clipped by 8 bases and J by 2 bases, with 12 bases between them. The CDR3 region has the DNA TGTGCCAGCTGCTTGACAGCAAACTATGGCTACACCTTC. Residues: CASCLTANYGYTF.

The CDR3 sequence is CASSIRVRDTEAFF. The CDR3 DNA sequence: TGTGCCAGCAGCATCCGTGTGCGGGACACTGAAGCTTTCTTT. The gene calls are TRBV7-2 and TRBJ1-1; the D is unclear. CDR1 and CDR2 (germline): SGHTA, FQGNSA. V was pared by 5 bases and J by 3 bases, with 13 bases between. The length of the CDR3 is 14 residues.

V is TRBV7-2 and J is TRBJ2-1; D is unresolved. Germline lookup yields CDR1 SGHTA and CDR2 FQGNSA. The ends were cut back, 1 base at V and 2 bases at J, with 3 bases in the middle. This CDR3 contains 13 residues. The CDR3: CASSLVAYNEQFF. The CDR3 DNA sequence: TGTGCCAGCAGCTTAGTAGCCTACAATGAGCAGTTCTTC. Filled out from reference TRBV7-2 and TRBJ2-1, the complete variable domain reads GAGVSQSPSNKVTEKGKDVELRCDPISGHTALYWYRQSLGQGLEFLIYFQGNSAPDKSGLPSDRFSAERTGGSVSTLTIQRTQQEDSAVYLCASSLVAYNEQFFGPGTRLTVL.